Listed below are T cell receptor beta chains from one sample, sequenced in a study of T cell responses to AZD1222 COVID-19 vaccine. TCRdb keeps only in-frame clones here, not all; method: immunoSEQ multiplex PCR. The sample lists about 160,000 clones; just over 90% were seen once. This sample comprised peripheral blood, obtained 28 days after the second AZD1222 dose. The source of these receptors is an adult who received the AZD1222 COVID-19 vaccine. CDR3s include the opening cysteine and the closing phenylalanine or tryptophan. The D gene is left open where the match is weak. Clone size is not always given. Where it is, it says once, few, many or a class for expanded clones.

j_call v_call clone_size d_call cdr3_aa cdr3_nt
TRBJ1-6 TRBV28 NA NA CASIWTAGNSPLHF TGTGCCAGCATCTGGACGGCGGGGAATTCACCCCTCCACTTT
TRBJ2-2 TRBV10-3 NA NA CAISERPGDTGELFF TGTGCCATCAGCGAGCGGCCAGGGGATACCGGGGAGCTGTTTTTT
TRBJ1-6 TRBV3-1/TRBV3-2 NA NA CASSQEQGGNSPLHF TGTGCCAGCAGCCAAGAACAGGGTGGGAATTCACCCCTCCACTTT
TRBJ1-4 TRBV3-1/TRBV3-2 NA TRBD1 CASRLGQGGEKLFF TGTGCCAGCAGATTGGGACAGGGAGGTGAAAAACTGTTTTTT
TRBJ1-2 TRBV3-1/TRBV3-2 NA NA CASSRGGAGGYTF TGTGCCAGCAGCCGGGGCGGGGCAGGAGGCTACACCTTC
TRBJ2-7 TRBV18 NA NA CASSPFTRLGEQYF TGTGCCAGCTCACCATTTACGAGGTTAGGCGAGCAGTACTTC
TRBJ1-1 TRBV19 once NA CASSILARNTEAFF TGTGCCAGTAGTATATTGGCCAGGAACACTGAAGCTTTCTTT
TRBJ2-3 TRBV13 NA NA CASSLDGQDTQYF TGTGCCAGCAGCTTAGACGGTCAAGATACGCAGTATTTT
TRBJ2-7 TRBV2 NA TRBD1 CASNGQGTSYEQYF TGTGCCAGCAACGGACAGGGGACATCATACGAGCAGTACTTC
TRBJ2-1 TRBV6-2/TRBV6-3 NA TRBD2 CASSIGTSGGVEQFF TGTGCCAGCAGTATCGGGACTAGCGGGGGGGTTGAGCAGTTCTTC